These 7 T cell receptor beta chains were all obtained from the same sample, sequenced in a study of blood T cell repertoires in COVID-19. Only in-frame clones appear in the TCRdb table, and some are missing; sequencing was by immunoSEQ multiplex PCR. This sample yields under 75,000 clones, of which around 88% are seen a single time; approximately 17% belongs to the top ten. The sample taken for sequencing was peripheral blood. These receptors were collected from a woman of 80 years or more with active COVID-19.

The chain employs TRBV5-1 and TRBJ1-2, with D perhaps matching TRBD1 (5 bases). The CDR3 length is 14 residues. Per germline, CDR1 SGHRS and CDR2 YFSETQ. V gave up 4 bases and J gave up 4 bases, with 14 bases separating them. The CDR3 bases are TGCGCCAGCAGCGAACAGGCGACACTCTATGGCTACACCTTC. This codes for CASSEQATLYGYTF.

V gene TRBV6-5 combines with J gene TRBJ1-2; 9 nucleotides agree with TRBD1. Germline V gene data show CDR1 as MNHEY and CDR2 as SVGAGI. The CDR3 is made up of 14 amino acids. The V segment lost 7 bases and the J segment 7 bases; nucleotides outside the gene matches: 10. The CDR3 loop is CASIPEQGARGYTF. CDR3 nucleotides: TGTGCCAGCATTCCCGAACAGGGGGCGCGTGGCTACACCTTC.

The chain couples TRBV10-3 to TRBJ2-2, with D maybe TRBD1 (6 bases). Trimming took off 6 bases at V and 0 bases at J, with 11 bases between the two ends. Germline assignment: CDR1 ENHRY and CDR2 SYGVKD. The CDR3 totals 15 residues. For the CDR3, the DNA is TGTGCCATCAGCGGACAGTTCGCGAACACCGGGGAGCTGTTTTTT. As protein: CAISGQFANTGELFF.

This chain connects TRBV5-1 to TRBJ1-3; possible D gene TRBD1, 6 bases. CDR3 length: 15 residues. Germline-derived CDR1 and CDR2 are SGHRS and YFSETQ. The germline V and J ends were trimmed by 4 bases and 9 bases, with 20 bases remaining between them. The CDR3 protein is CASSPQSQGFGTIYF. The CDR3 DNA reads as TGCGCCAGCAGCCCTCAGTCTCAGGGGTTCGGCACCATATATTTT. Based on the CDR3 plus reference TRBV5-1 and TRBJ1-3, the full variable domain is KAGVTQTPRYLIKTRGQQVTLSCSPISGHRSVSWYQQTPGQGLQFLFEYFSETQRNKGNFPGRFSGRQFSNSRSEMNVSTLELGDSALYLCASSPQSQGFGTIYFGEGSWLTVV.

This chain uses TRBV18 with TRBJ1-1; D is perhaps TRBD1 (6 bases). Germline V lookup: CDR1 KGHSH, CDR2 LQKENI. The CDR3 contains 15 residues. V lost 6 bases and J lost 3, with 17 bases in between. This chain's CDR3 is CASSPNRDKDTEAFF. The DNA of the CDR3 is TGTGCCAGCTCCCCGAACAGGGATAAGGACACTGAAGCTTTCTTT.

This chain joins TRBV6-6 and TRBJ2-7, with D possibly being TRBD1 (5 bases). Germline V gene sequence: CDR1 MNHNY, CDR2 SVGAGI (reference sequence). This CDR3 has 14 amino acids. V lost 1 base, J lost 7 bases, and 14 bases lay in between. The CDR3 DNA is TGTGCCAGCAGTTACTATGCGGCAGGGTCGGAGCAGTACTTC. Translated, it gives CASSYYAAGSEQYF.

The chain is built from TRBV6-4 and TRBJ1-2; 7 bases agree with TRBD1. The V segment lost 5 bases and the J segment 8 bases; nucleotides outside the gene matches: 8. CDR1 MRHNA and CDR2 SNTAGT come from the germline V gene. This CDR3 has 13 residues. In DNA, the CDR3 is TGTGCCAGCAGTCCAACAGGGGATGGCGGCTACACCTTC. This gives the protein CASSPTGDGGYTF.